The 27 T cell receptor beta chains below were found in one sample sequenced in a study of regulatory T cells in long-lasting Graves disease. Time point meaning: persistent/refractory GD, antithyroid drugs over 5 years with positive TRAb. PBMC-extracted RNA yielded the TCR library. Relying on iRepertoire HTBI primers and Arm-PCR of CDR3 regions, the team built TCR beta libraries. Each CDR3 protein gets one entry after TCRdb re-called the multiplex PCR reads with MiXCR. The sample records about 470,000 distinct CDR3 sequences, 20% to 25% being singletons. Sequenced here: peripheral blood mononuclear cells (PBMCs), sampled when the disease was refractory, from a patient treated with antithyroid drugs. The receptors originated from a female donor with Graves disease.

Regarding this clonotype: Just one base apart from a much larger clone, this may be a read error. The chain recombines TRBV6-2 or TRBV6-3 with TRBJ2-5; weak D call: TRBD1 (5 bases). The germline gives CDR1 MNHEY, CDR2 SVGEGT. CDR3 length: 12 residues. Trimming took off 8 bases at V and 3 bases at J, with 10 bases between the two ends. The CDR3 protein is CASCGAEETQYF. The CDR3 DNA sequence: TGTGCCAGCTGTGGGGCTGAAGAGACCCAGTACTTC.

The CDR3, as DNA: TGCAGTGCTAGAGGGTACGACTATGGCTACACCTTC. It codes for CSARGYDYGYTF. The genes are TRBV20-1 and TRBJ1-2, with D uncertain. Trimming cost V 1 base and J 3 bases, with 6 bases left between them. This CDR3 spans 12 amino acids. The germline V gene has CDR1 DFQATT and CDR2 SNEGSKA (reference sequence).

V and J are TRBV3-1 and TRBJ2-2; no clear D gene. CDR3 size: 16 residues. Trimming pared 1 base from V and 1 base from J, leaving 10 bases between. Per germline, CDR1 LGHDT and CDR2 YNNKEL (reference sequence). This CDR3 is CASSQGVGWNTGELFF. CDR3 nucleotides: TGTGCCAGCAGCCAAGGGGTGGGGTGGAACACCGGGGAGCTGTTTTTT.

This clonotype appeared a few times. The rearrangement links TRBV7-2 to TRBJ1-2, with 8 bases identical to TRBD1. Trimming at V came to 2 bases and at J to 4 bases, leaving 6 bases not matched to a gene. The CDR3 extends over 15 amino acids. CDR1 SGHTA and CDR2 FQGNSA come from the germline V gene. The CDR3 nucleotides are TGTGCCAGCAGCTTAAGTCGGGGGACAGGCTATGGCTACACCTTC. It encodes CASSLSRGTGYGYTF.

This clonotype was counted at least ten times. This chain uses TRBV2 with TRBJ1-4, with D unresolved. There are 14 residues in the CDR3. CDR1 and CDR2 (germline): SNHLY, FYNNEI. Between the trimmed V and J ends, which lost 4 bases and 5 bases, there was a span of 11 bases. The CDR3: CASSAGGTNEKLFF. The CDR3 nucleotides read TGTGCCAGCAGTGCGGGCGGCACCAATGAAAAACTGTTTTTT.

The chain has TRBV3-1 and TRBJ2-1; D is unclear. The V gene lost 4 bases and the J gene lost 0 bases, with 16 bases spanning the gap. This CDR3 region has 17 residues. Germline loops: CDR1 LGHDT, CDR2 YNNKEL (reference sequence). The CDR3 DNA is TGTGCCAGCAGCCCCCCCCCCATCATAAGCTCCTACAATGAGCAGTTCTTC. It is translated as CASSPPPIISSYNEQFF.

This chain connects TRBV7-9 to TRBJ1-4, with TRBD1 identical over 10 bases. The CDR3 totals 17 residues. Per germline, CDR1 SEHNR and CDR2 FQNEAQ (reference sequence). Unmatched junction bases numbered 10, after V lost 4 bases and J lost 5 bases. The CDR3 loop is CASSSTGGGTWNEKLFF. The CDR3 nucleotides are TGTGCCAGCAGCTCGACAGGGGGCGGGACGTGGAATGAAAAACTGTTTTTT.

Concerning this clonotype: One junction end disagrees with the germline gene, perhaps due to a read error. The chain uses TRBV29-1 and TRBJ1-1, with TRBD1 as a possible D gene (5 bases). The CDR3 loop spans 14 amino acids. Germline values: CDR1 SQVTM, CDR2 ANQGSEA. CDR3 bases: TGCAGCGCCTTCGGTGGGGGAATGAATACTGAAGCTTTCTTT. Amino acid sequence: CSAFGGGMNTEAFF. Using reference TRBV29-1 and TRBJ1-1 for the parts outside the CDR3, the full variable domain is SAVISQKPSRDICQRGTSLTIQCQVDSQVTMMFWYRQQPGQSLTLIATANQGSEATYESGFVIDKFPISRPNLTFSTLTVSNMSPEDSSIYLCSAFGGGMNTEAFFGQGTRLTVV.

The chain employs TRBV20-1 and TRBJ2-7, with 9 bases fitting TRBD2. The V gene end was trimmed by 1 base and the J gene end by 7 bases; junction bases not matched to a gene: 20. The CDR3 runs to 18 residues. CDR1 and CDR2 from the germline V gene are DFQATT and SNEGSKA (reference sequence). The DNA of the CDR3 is TGCAGTGCTAGAGTTCCGGGACTAGCTTCGGGGGGGGCTGGAGAGCAGTACTTC. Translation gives CSARVPGLASGGAGEQYF.

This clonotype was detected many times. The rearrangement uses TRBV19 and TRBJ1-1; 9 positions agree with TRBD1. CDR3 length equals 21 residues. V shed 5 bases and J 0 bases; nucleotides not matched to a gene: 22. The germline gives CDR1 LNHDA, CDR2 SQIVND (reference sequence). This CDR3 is CASSHPGQGNLGKFMNTEAFF. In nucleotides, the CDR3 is TGTGCCAGTAGTCACCCGGGACAGGGAAATCTGGGGAAATTCATGAACACTGAAGCTTTCTTT. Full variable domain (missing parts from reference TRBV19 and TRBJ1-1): DGGITQSPKYLFRKEGQNVTLSCEQNLNHDAMYWYRQDPGQGLRLIYYSQIVNDFQKGDIAEGYSVSREKKESFPLTVTSAQKNPTAFYLCASSHPGQGNLGKFMNTEAFFGQGTRLTVV.

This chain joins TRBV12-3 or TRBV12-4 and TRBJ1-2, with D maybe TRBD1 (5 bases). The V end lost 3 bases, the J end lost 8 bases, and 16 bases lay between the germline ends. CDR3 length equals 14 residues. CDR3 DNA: TGTGCCAGCAGTTTGGTAGGACACGGGGCCGGCTACACCTTC. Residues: CASSLVGHGAGYTF.

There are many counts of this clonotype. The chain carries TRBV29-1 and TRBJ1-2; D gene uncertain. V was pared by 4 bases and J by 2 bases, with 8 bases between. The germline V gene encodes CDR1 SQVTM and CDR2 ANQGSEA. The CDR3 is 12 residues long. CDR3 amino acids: CSVGSENYGYTF. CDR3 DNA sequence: TGCAGCGTTGGATCGGAAAACTATGGCTACACCTTC.

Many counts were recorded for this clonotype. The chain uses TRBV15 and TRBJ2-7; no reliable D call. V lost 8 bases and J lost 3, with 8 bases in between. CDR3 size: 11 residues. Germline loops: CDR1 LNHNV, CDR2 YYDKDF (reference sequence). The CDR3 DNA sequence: TGTGCCACCGGGGAAGGCTACGAGCAGTACTTC. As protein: CATGEGYEQYF.

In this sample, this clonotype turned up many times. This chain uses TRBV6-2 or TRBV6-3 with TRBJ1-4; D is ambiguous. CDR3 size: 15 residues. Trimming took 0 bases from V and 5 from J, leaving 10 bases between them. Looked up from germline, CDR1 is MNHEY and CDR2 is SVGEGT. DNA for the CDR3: TGTGCCAGCAGTTACTCGACGGGAGGAAATGAAAAACTGTTTTTT. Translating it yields CASSYSTGGNEKLFF.

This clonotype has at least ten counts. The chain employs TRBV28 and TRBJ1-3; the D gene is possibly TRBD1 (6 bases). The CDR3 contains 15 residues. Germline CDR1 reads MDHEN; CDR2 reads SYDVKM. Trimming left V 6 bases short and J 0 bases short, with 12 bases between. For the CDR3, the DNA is TGTGCCAGCAGAACCACAGGGTACTCTGGAAACACCATATATTTT. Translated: CASRTTGYSGNTIYF.

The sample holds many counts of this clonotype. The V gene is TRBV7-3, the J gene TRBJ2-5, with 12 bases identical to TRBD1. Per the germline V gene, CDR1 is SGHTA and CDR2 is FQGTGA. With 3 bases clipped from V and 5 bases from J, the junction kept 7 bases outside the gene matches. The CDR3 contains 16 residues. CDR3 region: CASSFKGQGAWETQYF. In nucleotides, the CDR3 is TGTGCCAGCAGCTTCAAGGGACAGGGGGCGTGGGAGACCCAGTACTTC.

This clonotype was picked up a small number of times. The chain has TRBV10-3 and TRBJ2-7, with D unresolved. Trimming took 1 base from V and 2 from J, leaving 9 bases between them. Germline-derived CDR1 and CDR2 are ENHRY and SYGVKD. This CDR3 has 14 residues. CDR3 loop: CAISELGYPYEQYF. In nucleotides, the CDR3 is TGTGCCATCAGTGAGTTGGGGTATCCCTACGAGCAGTACTTC.

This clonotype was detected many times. The CDR3 DNA reads as TGTGCCAGCAGTCAGCGGCCCGCAATTAACAATCAGCCCCAGCATTTT. This encodes CASSQRPAINNQPQHF. V gene TRBV6-1 combines with J gene TRBJ1-5; D unresolved. The V gene lost 5 bases and the J gene lost 3 bases, with 17 bases spanning the gap. The CDR3 spans 16 residues. The germline gives CDR1 MNHNS, CDR2 SASEGT.

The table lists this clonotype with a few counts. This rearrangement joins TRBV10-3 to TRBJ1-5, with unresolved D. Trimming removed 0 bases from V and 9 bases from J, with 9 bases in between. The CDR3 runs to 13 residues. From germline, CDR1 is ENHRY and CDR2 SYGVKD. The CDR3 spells CAISESKESPQHF. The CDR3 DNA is TGTGCCATCAGTGAGTCGAAAGAATCGCCCCAGCATTTT.

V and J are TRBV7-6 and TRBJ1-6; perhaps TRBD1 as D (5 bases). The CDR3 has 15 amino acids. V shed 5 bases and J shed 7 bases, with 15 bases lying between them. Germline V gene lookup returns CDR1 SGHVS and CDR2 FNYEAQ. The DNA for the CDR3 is TGTGCCAGCAGCCAACAAGGGGCCGGCAATTCACCCCTCCACTTT. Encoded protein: CASSQQGAGNSPLHF.

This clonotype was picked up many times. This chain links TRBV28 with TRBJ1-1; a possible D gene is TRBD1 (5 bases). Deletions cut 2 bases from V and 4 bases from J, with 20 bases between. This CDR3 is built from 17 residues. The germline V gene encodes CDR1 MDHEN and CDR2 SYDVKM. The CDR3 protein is CASSLIGSGVMITEAFF. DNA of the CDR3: TGTGCCAGCAGTTTAATAGGGTCGGGGGTAATGATCACTGAAGCTTTCTTT.

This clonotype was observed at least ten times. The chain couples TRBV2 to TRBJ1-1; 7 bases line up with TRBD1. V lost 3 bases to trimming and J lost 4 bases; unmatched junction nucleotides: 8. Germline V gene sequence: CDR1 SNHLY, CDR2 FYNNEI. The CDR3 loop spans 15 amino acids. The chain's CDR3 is CASSDPTGMGTEAFF. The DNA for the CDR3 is TGTGCCAGCAGTGACCCGACAGGGATGGGCACTGAAGCTTTCTTT.

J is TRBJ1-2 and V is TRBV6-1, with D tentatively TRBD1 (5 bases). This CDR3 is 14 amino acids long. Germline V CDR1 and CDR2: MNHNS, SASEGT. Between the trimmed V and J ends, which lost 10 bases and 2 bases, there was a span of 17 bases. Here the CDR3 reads CAITGFKLNYGYTF. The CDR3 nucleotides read TGTGCCATCACAGGTTTTAAACTCAACTATGGCTACACCTTC.

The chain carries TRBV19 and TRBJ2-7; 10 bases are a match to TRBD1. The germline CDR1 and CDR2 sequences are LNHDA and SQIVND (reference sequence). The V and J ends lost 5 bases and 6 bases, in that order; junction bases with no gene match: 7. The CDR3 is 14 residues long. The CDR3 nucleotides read TGTGCCAGTAGTGTCGACAGGGGGCTAATCGAGCAGTACTTC. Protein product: CASSVDRGLIEQYF.

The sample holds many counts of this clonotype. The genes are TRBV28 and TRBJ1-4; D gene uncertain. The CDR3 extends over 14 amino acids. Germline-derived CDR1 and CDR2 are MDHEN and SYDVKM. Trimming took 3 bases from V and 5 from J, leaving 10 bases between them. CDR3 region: CASSFSMGNEKLFF. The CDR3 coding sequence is TGTGCCAGCAGTTTTTCAATGGGCAATGAAAAACTGTTTTTT.

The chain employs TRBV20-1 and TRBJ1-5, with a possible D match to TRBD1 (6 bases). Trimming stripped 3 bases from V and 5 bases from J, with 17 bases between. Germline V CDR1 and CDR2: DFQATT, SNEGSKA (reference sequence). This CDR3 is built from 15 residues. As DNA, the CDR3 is TGCAGTGCTAGGAGGACAGAGGGTTGGGATCAGCCCCAGCATTTT. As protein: CSARRTEGWDQPQHF.

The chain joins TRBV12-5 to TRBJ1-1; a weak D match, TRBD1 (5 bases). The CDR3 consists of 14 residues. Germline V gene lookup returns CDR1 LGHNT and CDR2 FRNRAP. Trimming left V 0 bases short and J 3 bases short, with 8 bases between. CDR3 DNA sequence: TGTGCTAGTGGTTTGGTCGGGGGTGACACTGAAGCTTTCTTT. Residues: CASGLVGGDTEAFF.